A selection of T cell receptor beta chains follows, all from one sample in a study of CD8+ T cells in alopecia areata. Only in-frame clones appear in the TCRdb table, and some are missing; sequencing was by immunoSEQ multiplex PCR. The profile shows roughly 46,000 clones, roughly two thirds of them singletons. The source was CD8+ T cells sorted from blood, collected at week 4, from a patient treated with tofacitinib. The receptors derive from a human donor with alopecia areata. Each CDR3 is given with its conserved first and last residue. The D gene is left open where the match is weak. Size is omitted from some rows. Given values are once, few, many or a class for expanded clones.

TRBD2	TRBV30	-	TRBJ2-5	TGTGCCTGGAGTGTAGCGGGGGAGGAGACCCAGTACTTC	CAWSVAGEETQYF
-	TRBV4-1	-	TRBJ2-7	TGCGCCAGCAGCCAAGATTGGCCAGGGGCTTCCTACGAGCAGTACTTC	CASSQDWPGASYEQYF
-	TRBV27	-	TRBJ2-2	TGTGCCAGCAGTTTGGCGGCAATCACCGGGGAGCTGTTTTTT	CASSLAAITGELFF
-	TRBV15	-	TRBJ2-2	TGTGCCACCAGCTCCGCGAGAGGGACCGGGGAGCTGTTTTTT	CATSSARGTGELFF
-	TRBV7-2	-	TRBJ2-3	TGTGCCAGCAGCCCCGTTGGGGGCACAGATACGCAGTATTTT	CASSPVGGTDTQYF
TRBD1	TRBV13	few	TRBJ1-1	TGTGCCAGCAGCTTAGGGACAGGGATGAACACTGAAGCTTTCTTT	CASSLGTGMNTEAFF
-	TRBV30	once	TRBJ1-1	TGTGCCTGGAGTGTCGGGTTAATACGGACCGAAGCTTTCTTT	CAWSVGLIRTEAFF
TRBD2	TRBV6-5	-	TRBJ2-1	TGTGCCAGCAGTTACTCAGGGAGGGGCCAAGAGTTCTTC	CASSYSGRGQEFF
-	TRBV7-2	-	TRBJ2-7	TGTGCCAGCAGTGGCTCCTACGAGCAGTACTTC	CASSGSYEQYF
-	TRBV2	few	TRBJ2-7	TGTGCCAGCAGTGAACGGTACGAGCAGTACTTC	CASSERYEQYF
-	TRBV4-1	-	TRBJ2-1	TGCGCCAGCAGCCAACTAACAGGGAGCTCCTACAATGAGCAGTTCTTC	CASSQLTGSSYNEQFF
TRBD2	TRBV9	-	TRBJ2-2	TGTGCCAGCAGCGTAGGCCTAGCGGGGGGTGACACCGGGGAGCTGTTTTTT	CASSVGLAGGDTGELFF
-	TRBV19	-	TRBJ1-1	TGTGCCAGTAGTTCGACAGTGAACACTGAAGCTTTCTTT	CASSSTVNTEAFF
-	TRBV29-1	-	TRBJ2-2	TGCAGCGTTACGCGGGGCGGGGAGCTGTTTTTT	CSVTRGGELFF
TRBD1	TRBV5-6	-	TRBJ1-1	TGTGCCAGCAGCTCGATGACAGGGGGCAACACTGAAGCTTTCTTT	CASSSMTGGNTEAFF
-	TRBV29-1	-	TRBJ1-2	TGCAGCGTTGAAGGGGGTATGGTCTATGGCTACACCTTC	CSVEGGMVYGYTF
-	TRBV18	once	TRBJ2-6	TGTGCCAGCTCACTGCAGGCCAACGTCCTGACTTTC	CASSLQANVLTF
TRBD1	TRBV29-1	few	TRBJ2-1	TGCAGCGGGACAGGGGGCGCGAATGAGCAGTTCTTC	CSGTGGANEQFF
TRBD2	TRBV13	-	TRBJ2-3	TGTGCCAGCTCGAAGGCGGGGGGACCCACAGATACGCAGTATTTT	CASSKAGGPTDTQYF
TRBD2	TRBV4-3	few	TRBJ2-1	TGCGCCAGCAGTTTTAGCGGGGGAGGAAATGAGCAGTTCTTC	CASSFSGGGNEQFF
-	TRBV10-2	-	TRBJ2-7	TGCGCCAGCAGTGAGTCTAAATACGAGCAGTACTTC	CASSESKYEQYF
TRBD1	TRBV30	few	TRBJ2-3	TGTGCCTTCACGACAGGGTGGACAGATACGCAGTATTTT	CAFTTGWTDTQYF
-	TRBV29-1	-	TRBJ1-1	TGCAGCGTTGGGCTCCAGGGGGAAGCTTTCTTT	CSVGLQGEAFF
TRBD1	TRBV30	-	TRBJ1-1	TGTGCCTGGAGCCTGGGACAGGGAGGAACTGAAGCTTTCTTT	CAWSLGQGGTEAFF
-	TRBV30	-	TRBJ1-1	TGTGCCTGGAGTGTTGGCAAGAACACTGAAGCTTTCTTT	CAWSVGKNTEAFF
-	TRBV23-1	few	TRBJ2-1	TGCGCCAGCTCCTCCGACCGCAGAGCGGTAAATGAGCAGTTCTTC	CASSSDRRAVNEQFF
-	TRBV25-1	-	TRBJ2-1	TGTGCCAGCAGTGAATGGGACCACACTGAGCAGTTCTTC	CASSEWDHTEQFF
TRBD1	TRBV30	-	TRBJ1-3	TGTGCCTGGAGTACACAGGGGCCCGCGACCATATATTTT	CAWSTQGPATIYF
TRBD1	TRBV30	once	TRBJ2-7	TGTGCCTGGAGCGGGACAGGGAGTGGCAACGAGCAGCACTTC	CAWSGTGSGNEQHF
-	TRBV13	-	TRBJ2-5	TGTGCCAGCAGCTTAGTTGAGACAGGACAAGAGACCCAGTACTTC	CASSLVETGQETQYF
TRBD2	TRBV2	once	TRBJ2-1	TGTGCCAGCAACGAGGGTAGCGGGGGGGCCTCCCCCTACAGAGATCAGTTCTTC	CASNEGSGGASPYRDQFF
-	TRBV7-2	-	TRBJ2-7	TGTGCCAGCAGCTTAGGCCCAGGGGGAGGCTACGAGCAGTACTTC	CASSLGPGGGYEQYF
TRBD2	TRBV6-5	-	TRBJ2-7	TGTGCCAGCACCCCCTCGGGAGGGGCCCACGAGCAGTACTTC	CASTPSGGAHEQYF
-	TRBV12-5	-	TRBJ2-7	TGTGCTAGTGGTTTGGGCTACGAGCAGTACTTC	CASGLGYEQYF
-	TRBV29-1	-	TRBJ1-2	TGCAGCGTTGTGGAGGGCCCAGGCGGCTACACCTTC	CSVVEGPGGYTF
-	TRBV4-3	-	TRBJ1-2	TGCGCCAGCAGCCAAGACGAGGATAGGTATGGCTACACCTTC	CASSQDEDRYGYTF
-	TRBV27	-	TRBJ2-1	TGTGCCAGCAGGCATTTTGGGGATGAGCAGTTCTTC	CASRHFGDEQFF
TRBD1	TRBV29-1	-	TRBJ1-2	TGCAGCGTTGAAGGGAGACAGGGGGCAGTTGGCTACACCTTC	CSVEGRQGAVGYTF
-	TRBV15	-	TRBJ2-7	TGTGCCACCAGCGAGGAGGGGGCCACCTACGAGCAGTACTTC	CATSEEGATYEQYF
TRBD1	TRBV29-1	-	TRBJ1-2	TGCAGCGTCCCATCCACAGGGGATTATGGCTACACCTTC	CSVPSTGDYGYTF
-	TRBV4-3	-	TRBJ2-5	TGCGCCAGCAGCCAAGGGGTCTTACAAGAGACCCAGTACTTC	CASSQGVLQETQYF
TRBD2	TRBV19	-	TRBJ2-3	TGTGCCACTAACGGACTAGCGGGGAAGTTTGGAGACGATACGCAGTATTTT	CATNGLAGKFGDDTQYF
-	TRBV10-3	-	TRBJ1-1	TGTGCCATCAGTGAGAGGGCAGGGGTGAACACTGAAGCTTTCTTT	CAISERAGVNTEAFF